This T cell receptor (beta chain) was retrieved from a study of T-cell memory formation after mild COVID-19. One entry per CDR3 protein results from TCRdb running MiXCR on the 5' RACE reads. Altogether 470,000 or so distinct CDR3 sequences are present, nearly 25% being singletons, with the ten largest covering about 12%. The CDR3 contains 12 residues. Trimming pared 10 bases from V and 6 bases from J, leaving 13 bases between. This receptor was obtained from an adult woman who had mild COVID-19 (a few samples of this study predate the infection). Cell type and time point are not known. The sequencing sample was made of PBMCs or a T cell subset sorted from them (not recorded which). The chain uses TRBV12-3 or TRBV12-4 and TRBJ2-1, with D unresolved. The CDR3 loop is CATASPANEQFF. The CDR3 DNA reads TGTGCCACCGCGAGCCCGGCCAATGAGCAGTTCTTC.